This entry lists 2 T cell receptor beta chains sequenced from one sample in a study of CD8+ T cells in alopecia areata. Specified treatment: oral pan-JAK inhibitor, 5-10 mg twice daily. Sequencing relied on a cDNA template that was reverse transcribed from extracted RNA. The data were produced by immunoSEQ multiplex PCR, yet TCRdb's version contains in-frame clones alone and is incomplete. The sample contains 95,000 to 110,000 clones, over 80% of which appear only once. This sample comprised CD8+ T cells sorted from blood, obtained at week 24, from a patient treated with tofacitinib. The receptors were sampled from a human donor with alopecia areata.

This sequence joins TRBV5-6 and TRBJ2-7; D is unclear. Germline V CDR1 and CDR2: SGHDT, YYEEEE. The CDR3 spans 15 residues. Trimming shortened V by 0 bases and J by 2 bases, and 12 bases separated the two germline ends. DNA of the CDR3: TGTGCCAGCAGCTTGGCCGGCAGCAGACCCTACGAGCAGTACTTC. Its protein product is CASSLAGSRPYEQYF.

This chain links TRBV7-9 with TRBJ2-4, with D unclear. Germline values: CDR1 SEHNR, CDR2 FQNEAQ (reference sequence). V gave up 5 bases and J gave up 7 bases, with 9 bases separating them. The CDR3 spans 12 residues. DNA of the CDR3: TGTGCCAGCAGCCCCCAAGGGAACATTCAGTACTTC. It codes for CASSPQGNIQYF.